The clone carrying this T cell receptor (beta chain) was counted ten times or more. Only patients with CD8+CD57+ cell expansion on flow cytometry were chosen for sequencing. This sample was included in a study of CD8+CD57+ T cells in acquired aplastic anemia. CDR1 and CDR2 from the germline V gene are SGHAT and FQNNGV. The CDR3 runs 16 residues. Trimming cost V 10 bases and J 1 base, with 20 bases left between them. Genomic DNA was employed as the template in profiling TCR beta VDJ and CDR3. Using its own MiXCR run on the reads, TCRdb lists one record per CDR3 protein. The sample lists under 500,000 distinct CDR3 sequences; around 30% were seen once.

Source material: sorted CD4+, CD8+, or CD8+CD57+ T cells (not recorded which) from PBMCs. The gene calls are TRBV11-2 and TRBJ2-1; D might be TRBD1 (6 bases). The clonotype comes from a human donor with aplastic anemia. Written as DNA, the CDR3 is TGTGCCACCAACGTGGACAGTTCTAGGTCCTACAATGAGCAGTTCTTC. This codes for CATNVDSSRSYNEQFF.